A single sample gave rise to the 22 T cell receptor beta chains below, sequenced in a study of human T cells and chemical hapten exposure. One entry per CDR3 protein, called by TCRdb with MiXCR from the RACE reads. The sample lists about 380,000 distinct CDR3 sequences, 4.8% occurring once. Regarding time point: patch test 1, 2 weeks after DPC sensitization. The treatment is: therapeutic diphenylcyclopropenone sensitization with weekly scalp DPC. This specimen consisted of whole blood, obtained in connection with sensitization to the hapten diphenylcyclopropenone (DPC). The receptors here all came from a woman aged 45 to 65 with alopecia areata. Some clones in this sample may be carry-over from other donors' samples.

This clonotype showed up many times. V is TRBV30 and J is TRBJ1-1; a weak D match, TRBD1 (6 bases). V was pared by 6 bases and J by 4 bases, with 15 bases between. The CDR3 consists of 13 residues. CDR1 is GTSNPN and CDR2 is SVGIG in the germline V gene (reference sequence). The CDR3 is CACKLWGATEAFF. CDR3 nucleotide sequence: TGTGCCTGTAAACTTTGGGGGGCCACTGAAGCTTTCTTT.

This clonotype has at least ten counts. The V call is TRBV2, the J call TRBJ1-5; TRBD1 agrees at 9 bases. The junction had 10 bases not matched to a gene; V was cut back by 7 bases and J by 6 bases. Germline V gene data show CDR1 as SNHLY and CDR2 as FYNNEI. The CDR3 covers 15 residues. CDR3 amino acids: CASTTTGGTGQPQHF. The CDR3 region has the DNA TGTGCCAGCACCACTACAGGGGGCACAGGTCAGCCCCAGCATTTT.

This clonotype was detected ten times or more. The chain employs TRBV28 and TRBJ2-3, with 8 bases identical to TRBD1. V dropped 6 bases and J dropped 3; count of bases not matched to a gene: 8. CDR3 size: 15 residues. Germline assignment: CDR1 MDHEN and CDR2 SYDVKM. The CDR3 loop reads CASSHGQGLTDTQYF. CDR3 sequence (DNA): TGTGCCAGCAGCCATGGACAGGGATTGACAGATACGCAGTATTTT.

This clonotype was counted many times. The chain uses TRBV10-2 and TRBJ1-5; no definite D call. Germline assignment: CDR1 WSHSY and CDR2 SAAADI. Trimming took 2 bases from V and 9 from J, leaving 8 bases between them. The CDR3 consists of 12 residues. The CDR3 spells CASSEQARPQHF. CDR3 DNA sequence: TGCGCCAGCAGTGAGCAGGCTCGGCCCCAGCATTTT.

There are a few counts of this clonotype. This rearrangement joins TRBV10-2 to TRBJ1-2; 12 bases match TRBD1. The CDR3 sequence is 13 residues long. J gave up 4 bases and V 10 bases, and 4 bases lay outside the gene matches. The germline gives CDR1 WSHSY, CDR2 SAAADI. The CDR3 sequence: CATGDRGPYGYTF. The CDR3 DNA follows: TGCGCCACCGGGGACAGGGGGCCCTATGGCTACACCTTC.

This clonotype was observed many times. This chain uses TRBV3-1 with TRBJ2-7; no definite D call. V was clipped by 4 bases and J by 6 bases, with 10 bases between them. The germline gives CDR1 LGHDT, CDR2 YNNKEL (reference sequence). The CDR3 has 12 residues. The CDR3 DNA follows: TGTGCCAGCAGCCGTGGCAGAGGCGAGCAGTACTTC. This encodes CASSRGRGEQYF.

The chain joins TRBV20-1 to TRBJ1-1; no reliable D call. Germline V gene lookup returns CDR1 DFQATT and CDR2 SNEGSKA (reference sequence). Trimming shortened V by 1 base and J by 4 bases, and 13 bases separated the two germline ends. CDR3 length: 14 residues. CDR3 DNA: TGCAGTGCTAGAGTAGTCGGGCACGGCACTGAAGCTTTCTTT. Protein product: CSARVVGHGTEAFF.

This clonotype came up many times. V and J are TRBV6-6 and TRBJ2-5; D is unresolved. Deletions cut 5 bases from V and 4 bases from J, with 11 bases between. The CDR3 covers 13 residues. The germline V gene has CDR1 MNHNY and CDR2 SVGAGI (reference sequence). The CDR3 protein is CASSVPPAETQYF. The CDR3 region has the DNA TGTGCCAGCAGTGTCCCCCCGGCAGAGACCCAGTACTTC.

There are many counts of this clonotype. This chain links TRBV29-1 with TRBJ1-1, with D perhaps TRBD1 (6 bases). The V end lost 1 base, the J end lost 4 bases, and 7 bases lay between the germline ends. The length of the CDR3 is 12 residues. Germline CDR1 SQVTM, CDR2 ANQGSEA. CDR3 protein: CSVEVGGTEAFF. In nucleotides, the CDR3 is TGCAGCGTTGAAGTAGGGGGCACTGAAGCTTTCTTT.

This clonotype has ten or more counts. The genes are TRBV28 and TRBJ2-5, with D tentatively TRBD1 (5 bases). With 5 bases removed from V and 1 base from J, the gap between germline ends came to 5 bases. The V gene's germline CDR1 is MDHEN and CDR2 SYDVKM. The CDR3 covers 12 residues. The CDR3 sequence: CASSDSQETQYF. CDR3 bases: TGTGCCAGCAGTGACAGCCAAGAGACCCAGTACTTC.

Many counts were recorded for this clonotype. This chain connects TRBV29-1 to TRBJ2-2, with D perhaps assigned TRBD1 or TRBD2 (5 bases each). The V end lost 0 bases, the J end lost 3 bases, and 11 bases lay between the germline ends. The germline V gene has CDR1 SQVTM and CDR2 ANQGSEA. This CDR3 is 15 amino acids long. Here the CDR3 DNA reads TGCAGCGTTGAAGATCGAGGGGAGTACACCGGGGAGCTGTTTTTT. Its translation: CSVEDRGEYTGELFF.

As regards this clonotype: With a much larger clone just one base away, this may be a read error. This chain uses TRBV28 with TRBJ2-7; D is possibly TRBD1 (5 bases). CDR1 MDHEN and CDR2 SYDVKM come from the germline V gene. The V end lost 5 bases, the J end lost 6 bases, and 11 bases lay between the germline ends. This CDR3 region has 12 residues. CDR3 in DNA: TGTGCCAGCAGTCCAGGGTGGGGCGAGCAGTACTTC. Protein product: CASSPGWGEQYF.

The CDR3, as DNA: TGTGCCAGCAGCGTAGGGGGCCGAACCACTGAAGCTTTCTTT. This sequence encodes CASSVGGRTTEAFF. The chain combines TRBV9 with TRBJ1-1, with D perhaps TRBD1 (5 bases). There are 14 residues in the CDR3. Germline V CDR1 and CDR2: SGDLS, YYNGEE. Trimming shortened V by 0 bases and J by 4 bases, and 10 bases separated the two germline ends.

This clonotype was counted many times. This chain joins TRBV5-1 and TRBJ2-5; the match to TRBD1 covers 9 bases. The CDR3 contains 14 residues. Per the germline V gene, CDR1 is SGHRS and CDR2 is YFSETQ. The trim removed 0 bases at V and 7 bases at J, leaving 4 bases unmatched. The CDR3 DNA reads as TGCGCCAGCAGCTTGGAGGGACAGGGTAGGACCCAGTACTTC. It translates to CASSLEGQGRTQYF.

The rearrangement uses TRBV7-9 and TRBJ1-5; D is perhaps TRBD1 (5 bases). CDR3 length: 14 amino acids. CDR1 is SEHNR and CDR2 is FQNEAQ in the germline V gene (reference sequence). Trimming removed 2 bases from V and 4 bases from J, with 9 bases in between. Here the CDR3 DNA reads TGTGCCAGCAGCTTATCGACAGATAATCAGCCCCAGCATTTT. It encodes CASSLSTDNQPQHF.

V gene TRBV5-1 combines with J gene TRBJ1-1; D may be TRBD1 (6 bases). Between the trimmed V and J ends, which lost 1 base and 5 bases, there was a span of 12 bases. Germline values: CDR1 SGHRS, CDR2 YFSETQ. CDR3 length equals 14 residues. The CDR3 region has the DNA TGCGCCAGCAGCTTGTGGCAGGGGCCTACTGAAGCTTTCTTT. Its protein is CASSLWQGPTEAFF.

The chain joins TRBV9 to TRBJ1-2; 9 positions agree with TRBD1. The CDR3 contains 15 residues. The trim removed 3 bases at V and 4 bases at J, leaving 7 bases unmatched. Germline V gives CDR1 SGDLS, CDR2 YYNGEE. CDR3 region: CASSGGDRVIYGYTF. In nucleotides, the CDR3 is TGTGCCAGCAGCGGAGGGGACAGGGTGATCTATGGCTACACCTTC.

At least ten counts were recorded for this clonotype. The gene calls are TRBV5-6 and TRBJ1-2; tentative D call: TRBD1 (6 bases). This CDR3 spans 16 amino acids. The ends were cut back, 2 bases at V and 4 bases at J, with 18 bases in the middle. Per the germline V gene, CDR1 is SGHDT and CDR2 is YYEEEE. The CDR3 here is CASSLPGQDSLYGYTF. CDR3 coding DNA: TGTGCCAGCAGCTTACCGGGACAAGACTCGCTCTATGGCTACACCTTC.

This clonotype was detected only a few times. This chain joins TRBV6-5 and TRBJ2-2; possibly TRBD1 for D (6 bases). The CDR3 runs 15 residues. Germline-derived CDR1 and CDR2 are MNHEY and SVGAGI. V lost 5 bases and J lost 0, with 10 bases in between. CDR3 coding DNA: TGTGCCAGCAGTACCGGGACACCGAACACCGGGGAGCTGTTTTTT. Encoded protein: CASSTGTPNTGELFF.

To note about this clonotype: This may come from a read error, since a much larger clone is one base off. This chain connects TRBV7-6 to TRBJ2-5, with 9 bases aligning to TRBD2. The CDR3 covers 16 residues. In germline, CDR1 is SGHVS, CDR2 FNYEAQ. CDR3 sequence: CASSLFGLATQETKYF. The CDR3 bases are TGTGCCAGCAGCTTATTCGGACTAGCGACCCAAGAGACCAAGTACTTC.

This clonotype was seen repeatedly, ten times or more. J is TRBJ1-1 and V is TRBV29-1; 8 bases are a match to TRBD1. J was trimmed by 5 bases and V by 6 bases; bases with no gene match: 8. This CDR3 contains 13 residues. Germline-derived CDR1 and CDR2 are SQVTM and ANQGSEA. The CDR3 here is CSVLDRARTEAFF. The CDR3 bases are TGCAGCGTACTGGACAGGGCCAGGACTGAAGCTTTCTTT.

J is TRBJ2-7 and V is TRBV4-3; 9 nucleotides match TRBD2. Trimming removed 0 bases from V and 7 bases from J; junction bases left unmatched: 10. In germline, CDR1 is LGHNA, CDR2 YSLEER. This CDR3 spans 16 amino acids. The CDR3 DNA reads TGCGCCAGCAGCCAAGACGGGCGGGAGGGCCTGGGAGAGCAGTACTTC. Its translation is CASSQDGREGLGEQYF.